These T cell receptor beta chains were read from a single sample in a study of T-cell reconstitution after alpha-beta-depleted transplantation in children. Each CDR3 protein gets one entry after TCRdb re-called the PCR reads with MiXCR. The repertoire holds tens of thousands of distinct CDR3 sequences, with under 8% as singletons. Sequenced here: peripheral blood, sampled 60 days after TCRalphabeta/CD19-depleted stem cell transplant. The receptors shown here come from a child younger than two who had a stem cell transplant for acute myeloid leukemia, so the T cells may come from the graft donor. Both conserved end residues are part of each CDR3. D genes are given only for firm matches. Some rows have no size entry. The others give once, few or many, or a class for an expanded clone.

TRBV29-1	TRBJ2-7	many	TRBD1	TGCAGCGTTGCGCCGACAGGGAGCTCCTACGAGCAGTACTTC	CSVAPTGSSYEQYF
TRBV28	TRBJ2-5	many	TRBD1	TGTGCCAGCAGTCCCCCCGGGACAGGCAAAGAGACCCAGTACTTC	CASSPPGTGKETQYF
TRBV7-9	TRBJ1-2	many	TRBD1	TGTGCCAGCAGCACTCCAGGGGGCCCATTGCATGGCTACACCTTC	CASSTPGGPLHGYTF
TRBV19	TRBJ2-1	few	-	TGTGCCAGTAGTATGTTCCCCTACAATGAGCAGTTCTTC	CASSMFPYNEQFF
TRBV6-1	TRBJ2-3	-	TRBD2	TGTGCCAGCACGACTAGCGGGGATTATAAAGATACGCAGTATTTT	CASTTSGDYKDTQYF
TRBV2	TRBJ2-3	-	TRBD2	TGTGCCAGCAACGGGGGGGCGGAAAATACGCAGTATTTT	CASNGGAENTQYF
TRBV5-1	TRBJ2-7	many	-	TGCGCCAGCATAGGGCCGGGACACCCCTACGAGCAGTACTTC	CASIGPGHPYEQYF
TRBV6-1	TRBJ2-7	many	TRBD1	TGTGCCAGCAGTAGGACAGGTCATACCTACGAGCAGTACTTC	CASSRTGHTYEQYF
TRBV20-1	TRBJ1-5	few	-	TGCAGTGCTAGAAATAGCGGCAGGGGACGACAGCCCCAGCATTTT	CSARNSGRGRQPQHF
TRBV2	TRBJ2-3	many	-	TGTGCCAGCAGTGAGATTGAAAGACAGCTCACAGATACGCAGTATTTT	CASSEIERQLTDTQYF
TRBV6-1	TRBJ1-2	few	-	TGTGCCAGCAGCAGGGGACCCTGGTATCCTTATGGCTACACCTTC	CASSRGPWYPYGYTF
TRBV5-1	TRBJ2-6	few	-	TGCGCCAGCAGCTTGTTGCTTCGGCATCGAAAGGCCAACGTCCTGACTTTC	CASSLLLRHRKANVLTF
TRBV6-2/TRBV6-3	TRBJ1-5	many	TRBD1	TGTGCCAGCAGTTTCCTGAGAGACAGGGTACAGCCCCAGCATTTT	CASSFLRDRVQPQHF
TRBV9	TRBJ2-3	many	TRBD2	TGTGCCAGCAGCGTAGGGGTCCGGGAGGGCCGGGATACGCAGTATTTT	CASSVGVREGRDTQYF
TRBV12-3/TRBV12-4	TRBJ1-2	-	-	TGTGCCAGCAGTTTAAGGGAGGATGGCTACACCTTC	CASSLREDGYTF
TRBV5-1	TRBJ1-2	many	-	TGCGCCAGCAGCCCGGCACAGGGAATTGGCTACACCTTC	CASSPAQGIGYTF
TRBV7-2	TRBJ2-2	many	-	TGTGCCAGCAGCTTATTTTGGAACACCGGGGAGCTGTTTTTT	CASSLFWNTGELFF
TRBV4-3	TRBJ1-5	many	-	TGCGCCAGCAGCCAAGACCGGGGAAGGGGGACGCAGCCCCAGCATTTT	CASSQDRGRGTQPQHF
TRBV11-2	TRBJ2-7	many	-	TGTGCCAGCAGCTACCTGGACGAGCAGTACTTC	CASSYLDEQYF
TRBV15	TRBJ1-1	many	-	TGTGCCACCAGCCAGGGTAAAGCTGAAGCTTTCTTT	CATSQGKAEAFF
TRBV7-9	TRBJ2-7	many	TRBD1	TGTGCCAGCAGCTGGCAGGGGGTCTACGAGCAGTACTTC	CASSWQGVYEQYF
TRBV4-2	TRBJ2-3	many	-	TGTGCCAGCAGCGCCCCCTTCAGGGACACAGATACGCAGTATTTT	CASSAPFRDTDTQYF
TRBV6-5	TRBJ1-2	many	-	TGTGCCAGCAGTTACCCGGGGGAGGGCAGCTATGGCTACACCTTC	CASSYPGEGSYGYTF
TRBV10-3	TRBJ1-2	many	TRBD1	TGTGCCATCAGTGAGGTCCCCCGGGGACAGGTTTATGGCTACACCTTC	CAISEVPRGQVYGYTF
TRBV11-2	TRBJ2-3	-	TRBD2	TGTGCCAGCAGCTTACCTACAGCGGGAGGGATGAGCACAGATACGCAGTATTTT	CASSLPTAGGMSTDTQYF
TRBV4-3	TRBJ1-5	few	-	TGCGCCAGCAGCCAGGTCCCCGGGGGCAATCAGCCCCAGCATTTT	CASSQVPGGNQPQHF
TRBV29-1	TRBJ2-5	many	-	TGCAGCGTTCTTTTAGAGACCCAGTACTTC	CSVLLETQYF
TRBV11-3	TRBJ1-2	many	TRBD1	TGTGCCAGCGGACAGGGGCGACATTCGGACTATGGCTACACCTTC	CASGQGRHSDYGYTF
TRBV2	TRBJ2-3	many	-	TGTGCCAGCTTTCCAGATACGCAGTATTTT	CASFPDTQYF
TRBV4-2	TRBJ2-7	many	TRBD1	TGTGCCAGCAGCCACCCCTCGGACAGGTATCTCGAGCAGTACTTC	CASSHPSDRYLEQYF
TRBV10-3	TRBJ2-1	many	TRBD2	TGTGCCATCAGTGCGGGGCGGGGGGGGTACAATGAGCAGTTCTTC	CAISAGRGGYNEQFF
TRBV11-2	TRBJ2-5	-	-	TGTGCCAGCAGCTCGTCTGGCGGGCTGGAGACCCAGTACTTC	CASSSSGGLETQYF
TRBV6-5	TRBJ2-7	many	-	TGTGCCAGCAGTTTTAAGGTAGCTCTATCCTACGAGCAGTACTTC	CASSFKVALSYEQYF
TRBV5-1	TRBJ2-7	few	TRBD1	TGCGCCAGCAGTTCAGACAGGGTCTACGAGCAGTACTTC	CASSSDRVYEQYF
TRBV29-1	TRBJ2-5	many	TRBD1	TGCAGCGTTGATGGTCGGGACAGGGCCTTCGGAGAGACCCAGTACTTC	CSVDGRDRAFGETQYF
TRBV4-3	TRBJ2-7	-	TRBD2	TGCGCCAGCAGCTCCGGAATGGGACTAGCGGGAGGTGCCTACGAGCAGTACTTC	CASSSGMGLAGGAYEQYF
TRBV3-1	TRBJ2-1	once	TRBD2	TGTACCTGCAGTTTAAGAGGGACTAGCGGGATCGGGGGCCACAATGAGCAGTTCTTC	CTCSLRGTSGIGGHNEQFF
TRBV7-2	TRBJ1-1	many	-	TGTGCCAGCAGCTTAGCGCAGTTTGAAGCTTTCTTT	CASSLAQFEAFF